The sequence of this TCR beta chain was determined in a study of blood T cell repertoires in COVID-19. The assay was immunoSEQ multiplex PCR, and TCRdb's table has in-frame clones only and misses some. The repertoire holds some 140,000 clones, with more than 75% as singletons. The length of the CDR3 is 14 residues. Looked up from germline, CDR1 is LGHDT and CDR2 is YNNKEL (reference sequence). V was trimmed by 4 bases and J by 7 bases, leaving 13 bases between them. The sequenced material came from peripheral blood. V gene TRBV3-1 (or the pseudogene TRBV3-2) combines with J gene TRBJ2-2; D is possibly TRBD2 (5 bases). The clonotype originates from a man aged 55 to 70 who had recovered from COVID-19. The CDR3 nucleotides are TGTGCCAGCAGCCCGGGGAGACGGGTCGGGGAGCTGTTTTTT. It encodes CASSPGRRVGELFF.